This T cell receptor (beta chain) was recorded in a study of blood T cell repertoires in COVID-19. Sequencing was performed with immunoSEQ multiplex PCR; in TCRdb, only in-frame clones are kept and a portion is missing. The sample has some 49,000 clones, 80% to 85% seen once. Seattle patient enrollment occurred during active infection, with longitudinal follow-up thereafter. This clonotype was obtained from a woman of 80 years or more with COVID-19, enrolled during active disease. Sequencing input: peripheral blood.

In DNA, the CDR3 is TGTGCCAGCAGCCGGGAGACAGGGATGAACACCGGGGAGCTGTTTTTT. This translates into CASSRETGMNTGELFF. This chain joins TRBV13 and TRBJ2-2; maybe TRBD1 (7 bases). V shed 5 bases and J shed 1 base, with 14 bases lying between them. The CDR3 runs to 16 residues. Germline-derived CDR1 and CDR2 are PRHDT and FYEKMQ (reference sequence).